This T cell receptor beta chain was found in a study of regulatory T cells in long-lasting Graves disease. As to time point: newly diagnosed GD, antithyroid drugs for less than 3 months. Extracted RNA from PBMCs served as the source of the TCR library. There are a few counts of this clonotype. Through Arm-PCR of CDR3 regions and iRepertoire HTBI primers, TCR beta libraries were built. MiXCR, applied by TCRdb to the multiplex PCR reads, yields one record per CDR3 protein. The sample holds about 530,000 distinct CDR3 sequences, 15% to 20% seen once. The same specimen was also included in a second study, on T cells in Graves' hyperthyroidism and ophthalmopathy.

Sequences were derived from peripheral blood mononuclear cells (PBMCs), sampled at new diagnosis, from a patient treated with antithyroid drugs. The sequence was collected from a woman aged 40-60 years with Graves disease.

The CDR3 sequence is CSAARQGNTEAFF. The CDR3 DNA reads as TGCAGTGCTGCAAGACAGGGCAACACTGAAGCTTTCTTT. This chain links TRBV20-1 with TRBJ1-1, with TRBD1 identical over 7 bases. The CDR3 has 13 residues. Germline CDR1 reads DFQATT; CDR2 reads SNEGSKA (reference sequence). V dropped 5 bases and J dropped 2; count of bases not matched to a gene: 5.